This passage covers 5 T cell receptor beta chains from one sample sequenced in a study of CD8+ T cells in alopecia areata. Extracted RNA was reverse transcribed into cDNA, the sequencing template. Assay used: immunoSEQ multiplex PCR; TCRdb lists only in-frame clones, some missing. Here the sample spans 61,000 or so clones, about 96% being singletons. Sequences were derived from CD8+ T cells sorted from blood, sampled at week 0. The receptors stem from a human donor with alopecia areata.

The chain combines TRBV29-1 with TRBJ2-6, with D perhaps matching TRBD1 (6 bases). The V and J ends lost 5 bases and 0 bases respectively, with 14 bases between them. The CDR3 spans 16 residues. CDR1 and CDR2 (germline): SQVTM, ANQGSEA. The CDR3 loop is CSVMDSLYSGANVLTF. CDR3 coding DNA: TGCAGCGTTATGGACAGTCTTTACTCTGGGGCCAACGTCCTGACTTTC.

This chain uses TRBV29-1 with TRBJ2-4, with D possibly called TRBD1 or TRBD2 (5 bases each). This CDR3 comprises 14 residues. Germline CDR1 SQVTM, CDR2 ANQGSEA. V was trimmed by 3 bases and J by 5 bases, leaving 14 bases between them. CDR3 residues: CSVEGTGVENIQYF. CDR3 nucleotide sequence: TGCAGCGTTGAGGGGACCGGGGTAGAAAACATTCAGTACTTC.

As regards this clone: One junction end does not reproduce the germline sequence, and a read error may be involved. Other DNA variants within this sample encode the same CDR3. The genes are TRBV7-2 and TRBJ2-7, with 13 bases lining up with TRBD2. The CDR3 runs 15 residues. Germline V gives CDR1 SGHTA, CDR2 FQGNSA. The CDR3 sequence: CASSPLAGGPGEQYF. The CDR3 DNA sequence: TGCGCCAGCAGCCCACTAGCGGGGGGGCCTGGGGAGCAGTACTTC.

This rearrangement joins TRBV7-2 to TRBJ2-3; 11 bases map to TRBD2. Germline V lookup: CDR1 SGHTA, CDR2 FQGNSA. The CDR3 extends over 17 amino acids. The trim removed 2 bases at V and 3 bases at J, leaving 7 bases unmatched. The CDR3 nucleotides are TGTGCCAGCAGCTTATTCGCGGGACTAGCGGTGACAGATACGCAGTATTTT. Amino acid sequence: CASSLFAGLAVTDTQYF.

The chain employs TRBV4-1 and TRBJ2-7, with D uncertain. Trimming took 4 bases from V and 7 from J, leaving 14 bases between them. The length of the CDR3 is 13 residues. CDR1 is MGHRA, CDR2 YSYEKL, per germline. Written as DNA, the CDR3 is TGCGCCAGCAGCCCCGGCTCCGTGGGAGAGCAGTACTTC. Its translation is CASSPGSVGEQYF.